The present T cell receptor beta chain was sequenced within a study of T cells in Graves' hyperthyroidism and ophthalmopathy. Study in general: Once the initial diagnosis was made, peripheral blood was obtained before any treatment.

Template material for amplifying TCR beta CDR3 regions consisted of RNA transcripts. The HTBI set primed first-round TCR CDR3 RT-PCR. MiXCR, run by TCRdb on the multiplex PCR reads, gives a single entry per CDR3 protein. Of 400,000 or so distinct CDR3 sequences listed, roughly 15% are singletons. Overall study results and limits: Before onset, by a median of around six months, the model predicted ophthalmopathy. Most thyroid clonotypes expanded above 0.001 were also detected in blood.

Germline values: CDR1 DFQATT, CDR2 SNEGSKA (reference sequence). The V end was cut by 2 bases, the J end by 1 base, with 11 bases between. This CDR3 region has 14 residues. This clonotype was recorded many times. What it recognizes is unknown. The receptor was derived from a woman younger than 45 with Graves' ophthalmopathy. The sample was blood. This rearrangement joins TRBV20-1 to TRBJ1-1, with D maybe TRBD1 (6 bases). CDR3 bases: TGCAGTGCTAGAAGGGGGGCCCCGAACACTGAAGCTTTCTTT. This sequence encodes CSARRGAPNTEAFF.